The 5 T cell receptor beta chains reported below all come from one sample, sequenced in a study of blood T cell repertoires in COVID-19. Measured with immunoSEQ multiplex PCR; TCRdb has only the in-frame clones, and not every one. Of 200,000 to 250,000 clones detected, 80% to 85% appear once; the ten largest clones hold over 7%. Sequencing was performed on peripheral blood. The source of these receptors is a woman older than 75 with COVID-19, enrolled during active disease.

The V call is TRBV5-1, the J call TRBJ1-2; TRBD1 is a possible D gene (5 bases). Germline V gives CDR1 SGHRS, CDR2 YFSETQ. Trimming shortened V by 1 base and J by 4 bases, and 8 bases separated the two germline ends. CDR3 length: 13 residues. The CDR3 sequence is CASSLQGTYGYTF. In nucleotides, the CDR3 is TGCGCCAGCAGCTTGCAGGGAACCTATGGCTACACCTTC.

The rearrangement uses TRBV5-4 and TRBJ2-3; 11 bases agree with TRBD2. V was clipped by 4 bases and J by 2 bases; unmatched bases: 6. CDR1 and CDR2 from the germline V gene are SGHNT and YYREEE (reference sequence). The CDR3 has 16 residues. The DNA of the CDR3 is TGTGCCAGCAGCCTAGTAGCGGGAGGGCCCACAGATACGCAGTATTTT. Encoded protein: CASSLVAGGPTDTQYF.

The V call is TRBV6-2 or TRBV6-3, the J call TRBJ1-2; TRBD1 matches 7 bases. The CDR3 extends over 12 amino acids. Trimming removed 6 bases from V and 6 bases from J; junction bases left unmatched: 4. Germline lookup yields CDR1 MNHEY and CDR2 SVGEGT. Here the CDR3 reads CASSRGQDGYTF. The CDR3 DNA sequence: TGTGCCAGCAGCCGCGGACAGGATGGCTACACCTTC.

V gene TRBV3-1 (or the pseudogene TRBV3-2) combines with J gene TRBJ1-2; D possibly corresponds to TRBD1 (5 bases). The germline V gene encodes CDR1 LGHDT and CDR2 YNNKEL (reference sequence). This CDR3 is built from 16 residues. Trimming pared 0 bases from V and 8 bases from J, leaving 19 bases between. In DNA, the CDR3 is TGTGCCAGCAGCCAAGAAGGGGAAGGAAAAGGTGGGGGCTACACCTTC. Translating gives CASSQEGEGKGGGYTF.

The rearrangement uses TRBV6-5 and TRBJ2-3; D possibly corresponds to TRBD2 (6 bases). The CDR3 loop spans 15 amino acids. The germline gives CDR1 MNHEY, CDR2 SVGAGI. Trimming removed 7 bases at V and 2 bases at J, with 16 bases between. This CDR3 reads CASTLVRDSTDTQYF. CDR3 coding DNA: TGTGCCAGCACCCTAGTCCGGGACTCCACAGATACGCAGTATTTT.